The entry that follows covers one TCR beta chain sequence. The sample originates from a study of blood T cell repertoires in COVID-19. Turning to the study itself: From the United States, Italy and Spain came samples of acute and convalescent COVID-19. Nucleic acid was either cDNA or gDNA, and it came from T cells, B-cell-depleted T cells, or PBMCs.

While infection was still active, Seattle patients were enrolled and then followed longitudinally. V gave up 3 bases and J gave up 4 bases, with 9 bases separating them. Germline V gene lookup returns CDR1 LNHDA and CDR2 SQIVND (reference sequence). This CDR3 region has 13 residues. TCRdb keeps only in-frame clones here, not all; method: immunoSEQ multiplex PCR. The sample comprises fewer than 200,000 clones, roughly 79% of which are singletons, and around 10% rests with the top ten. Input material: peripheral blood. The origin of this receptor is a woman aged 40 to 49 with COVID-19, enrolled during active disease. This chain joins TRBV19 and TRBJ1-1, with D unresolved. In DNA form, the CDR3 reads TGTGCCAGTAGTATTGTGGGGAGCACTGAAGCTTTCTTT. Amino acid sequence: CASSIVGSTEAFF.